This entry lists 27 T cell receptor beta chains sequenced from one sample in a study of T cell repertoires in cytomegalovirus infection. TCRdb reprocessed the reads with MiXCR, giving one entry per CDR3 protein. The sample consists of fewer than 900,000 distinct CDR3 sequences, almost 30% of them appearing once. These receptors lack a known antigen. The sequences come from cultured CD8+ T cells from PBMCs, collected from culture after CMV antigen stimulation. The receptors derive from a human donor in good health (CMV status not recorded). Some clones in this sample may be carry-over from other donors' samples.

This clonotype was found many times. The CDR3 sequence: CASSLNGIYNEQFF. In nucleotides, the CDR3 is TGTGCCAGCAGCTTAAACGGGATCTACAATGAGCAGTTCTTC. The chain combines TRBV7-2 with TRBJ2-1, with D maybe TRBD2 (5 bases). The CDR3 extends over 14 amino acids. The V end was cut by 2 bases, the J end by 3 bases, with 8 bases between. Germline V CDR1 and CDR2: SGHTA, FQGNSA.

This clonotype was seen a few times. V and J are TRBV19 and TRBJ2-7; D not certain. CDR3 length: 13 amino acids. Trimming stripped 3 bases from V and 3 bases from J, with 9 bases between. CDR1 and CDR2 from the germline V gene are LNHDA and SQIVND (reference sequence). Written as DNA, the CDR3 is TGTGCCAGTAGTATGGGTCTGTTCTACGAGCAGTACTTC. Encoded protein: CASSMGLFYEQYF.

This clonotype has only a few counts. The chain has TRBV6-1 and TRBJ1-5; no clear D. V shed 1 base and J shed 0 bases, with 4 bases lying between them. CDR3 length: 14 amino acids. CDR1 and CDR2 from the germline V gene are MNHNS and SASEGT. DNA of the CDR3: TGTGCCAGCAGTGAAGTTGGTAGCAATCAGCCCCAGCATTTT. Protein product: CASSEVGSNQPQHF.

V gene TRBV6-5 combines with J gene TRBJ2-2; a possible D gene is TRBD2 (5 bases). The CDR3 extends over 13 amino acids. CDR1 MNHEY and CDR2 SVGAGI come from the germline V gene. Trimming removed 5 bases at V and 8 bases at J, with 12 bases between. The CDR3 region is CASSHTRGGELFF. CDR3 coding DNA: TGTGCCAGCAGTCACACCAGAGGGGGGGAGCTGTTTTTT.

This sequence joins TRBV4-1 and TRBJ1-1; unclear D gene. Trimming took off 0 bases at V and 8 bases at J, with 16 bases between the two ends. Germline V gene lookup returns CDR1 MGHRA and CDR2 YSYEKL. The CDR3 extends over 15 amino acids. The CDR3 loop reads CASSQEWGSPAEAFF. CDR3 in DNA: TGCGCCAGCAGCCAAGAATGGGGATCGCCCGCGGAAGCTTTCTTT.

This clonotype has only a few counts. The J gene is TRBJ2-7, the V gene TRBV4-1, with no clear D. Germline assignment: CDR1 MGHRA and CDR2 YSYEKL. This CDR3 is 13 amino acids long. Trimming took off 1 base at V and 4 bases at J, with 8 bases between the two ends. Here the CDR3 reads CASSQGLQYEQYF. The CDR3 DNA reads TGCGCCAGCAGCCAAGGACTCCAGTACGAGCAGTACTTC.

This clonotype was seen more than once but under ten times. This chain connects TRBV4-1 to TRBJ1-1; TRBD1 might be the D (6 bases). Trimming took 0 bases from V and 5 from J, leaving 19 bases between them. The CDR3 covers 17 residues. Germline CDR1 MGHRA, CDR2 YSYEKL. The CDR3: CASSQDREARGGTEAFF. DNA for the CDR3: TGCGCCAGCAGCCAAGATCGGGAGGCCAGGGGAGGGACTGAAGCTTTCTTT.

The CDR3 DNA reads TGTGCCAGCAGTTTAAGTGGGGCCTCCTACGAGCAGTACGTC. Translating gives CASSLSGASYEQYV. The chain joins TRBV12-3 or TRBV12-4 to TRBJ2-7; the D gene is possibly TRBD1 (5 bases). V lost 2 bases, J lost 0 bases, and 8 bases lay in between. This CDR3 contains 14 residues.

Only one count was recorded for this clonotype. The chain combines TRBV25-1 with TRBJ2-1; D is unclear. CDR1 and CDR2 (germline): MGHDK, SYGVNS. The CDR3 spans 13 residues. Trimming took off 1 base at V and 4 bases at J, with 5 bases between the two ends. CDR3 nucleotide sequence: TGTGCCAGCAGTGAATCCACTTACAATGAGCAGTTCTTC. It specifies CASSESTYNEQFF.

The chain couples TRBV6-5 to TRBJ2-3; 8 nucleotides line up with TRBD2. V lost 1 base and J lost 4; bases outside the gene matches: 7. Germline CDR1 reads MNHEY; CDR2 reads SVGAGI. This CDR3 spans 16 amino acids. The CDR3 DNA reads as TGTGCCAGCAGTTACTTGGGACCGGGACTAGCAGATACGCAGTATTTT. Amino acid sequence: CASSYLGPGLADTQYF.

The rearrangement joins TRBV7-6 to TRBJ2-3; 12 bases fit TRBD2. Germline trimming cut 5 bases from V and 6 bases from J; bases unmatched to any gene: 3. Germline values: CDR1 SGHVS, CDR2 FNYEAQ. The CDR3 is 14 amino acids. CDR3 in DNA: TGTGCCAGCAGCCCCCTAGCGGGGGGGGATACGCAGTATTTT. Its translation is CASSPLAGGDTQYF.

This clonotype was seen more than once but under ten times. The chain recombines TRBV10-3 with TRBJ2-1, with 12 bases aligning to TRBD2. This CDR3 has 15 residues. Germline CDR1 and CDR2: ENHRY and SYGVKD. The V and J ends lost 7 bases and 6 bases, in that order; junction bases with no gene match: 7. The CDR3 reads CAIKYASGGVNEQFF. The CDR3, as DNA: TGTGCCATCAAGTATGCTAGCGGGGGGGTCAATGAGCAGTTCTTC.

The sample holds many counts of this clonotype. CDR3 amino acids: CASSLGTSGVHEQFF. CDR3 nucleotide sequence: TGTGCCAGCAGCTTAGGGACTAGCGGTGTTCATGAGCAGTTCTTC. This chain joins TRBV7-6 and TRBJ2-1; 10 bases align to TRBD2. The CDR3 loop spans 15 amino acids. Germline V CDR1 and CDR2: SGHVS, FNYEAQ. With 1 base clipped from V and 8 bases from J, the junction kept 5 bases outside the gene matches.

The table lists this clonotype with a few counts. Its ends do not fully match the called genes, so a read error is possible. The V gene is TRBV5-3, the J gene TRBJ2-7; D may be TRBD2 (6 bases). TRBV5-3 is an open reading frame whose function is uncertain. CDR3 length: 15 amino acids. The CDR3 region is CASSLARDAGLEQYF. CDR3 in DNA: TGTGCCAGCAGCTTGGCCCGGGACGCGGGGCTCGAGCAGTACTTC.

The rearrangement uses TRBV5-1 and TRBJ1-1; 10 bases align to TRBD1. CDR1 SGHRS and CDR2 YFSETQ come from the germline V gene. This CDR3 comprises 11 residues. V shed 4 bases and J 13 bases; nucleotides not matched to a gene: 4. As DNA, the CDR3 is TGCGCCAGCAGCGGGACAGGGGAGAGTTTCTTT. Its protein is CASSGTGESFF.

The chain links TRBV7-9 to TRBJ1-5; D remains unclear. In germline, CDR1 is SEHNR, CDR2 FQNEAQ (reference sequence). The CDR3 loop spans 12 amino acids. Trimming shortened V by 3 bases and J by 6 bases, and 6 bases separated the two germline ends. CDR3 sequence: CASSFNSQPQHF. CDR3 DNA: TGTGCCAGCAGCTTTAATAGTCAGCCCCAGCATTTT.

The genes are TRBV24-1 and TRBJ2-3, with 9 bases aligning to TRBD1. CDR1 is KGHDR, CDR2 SFDVKD, per germline. The V and J ends lost 5 bases and 4 bases, in that order; junction bases with no gene match: 3. The CDR3 extends over 14 amino acids. The CDR3 nucleotides read TGTGCCACCAGTGGGACAGGGGCCGCAGATACGCAGTATTTT. This encodes CATSGTGAADTQYF.

Note on this clonotype: A read error is likely, as this CDR3 ends without the conserved phenylalanine or tryptophan. The chain links TRBV7-4 to TRBJ2-2; D remains ambiguous. The CDR3 runs 14 residues. In germline, CDR1 is SGHVT, CDR2 SQSDAQ. V gave up 7 bases and J gave up 6 bases, with 15 bases separating them. CDR3 in amino acids: CASTGGNRAGELFL. CDR3 DNA sequence: TGTGCCAGCACAGGTGGTAATCGGGCCGGGGAGCTGTTTCTT.

As for this clonotype: This may be a read error, as it is one base from a much larger clone. The chain couples TRBV7-8 to TRBJ1-1; TRBD1 aligns across 9 bases. CDR3 length: 18 residues. V was clipped by 9 bases and J by 0 bases; unmatched bases: 17. CDR1 is SGHVS and CDR2 is FQNEAQ in the germline V gene. The CDR3 protein is CARSPGVPGQGMNTEAFF. The CDR3 region has the DNA TGTGCCAGGAGCCCCGGAGTCCCGGGACAGGGTATGAACACTGAAGCTTTCTTT.

The chain recombines TRBV11-3 with TRBJ2-3; D unclear. The V end lost 6 bases, the J end lost 3 bases, and 10 bases lay between the germline ends. CDR3 length: 13 amino acids. Germline V CDR1 and CDR2: SGHNT, YENEEA. CDR3 protein: CASRDQETDTQYF. DNA of the CDR3: TGTGCCAGCAGGGATCAGGAGACAGATACGCAGTATTTT.

V gene TRBV20-1 combines with J gene TRBJ1-2, with unresolved D. This CDR3 has 16 residues. V gave up 6 bases and J gave up 8 bases, with 28 bases separating them. CDR1 and CDR2 (germline): DFQATT, SNEGSKA (reference sequence). This CDR3 is CSALEDWVSEGLGYTF. The CDR3 nucleotides are TGCAGTGCCCTGGAGGATTGGGTGTCGGAGGGCTTGGGCTACACCTTC.

This clonotype was detected a few times. V usage is TRBV7-6 and J usage is TRBJ2-1, with D possibly being TRBD1 (6 bases). The CDR3 loop spans 16 amino acids. CDR1 SGHVS and CDR2 FNYEAQ come from the germline V gene. Trimming took 4 bases from V and 1 from J, leaving 14 bases between them. The CDR3 is CASSSTAGASYNEQFF. The CDR3, as DNA: TGTGCCAGCAGCTCAACGGCAGGGGCTTCCTACAATGAGCAGTTCTTC. Looking up the rest from reference TRBV7-6 and TRBJ2-1 gives the full variable domain: GAGVSQSPRYKVTKRGQDVALRCDPISGHVSLYWYRQALGQGPEFLTYFNYEAQQDKSGLPNDRFSAERPEGSISTLTIQRTEQRDSAMYRCASSSTAGASYNEQFFGPGTRLTVL.

The chain is built from TRBV20-1 and TRBJ2-5; D may be TRBD2 (5 bases). This CDR3 has 14 amino acids. Trimming cost V 1 base and J 4 bases, with 13 bases left between them. Germline CDR1 DFQATT, CDR2 SNEGSKA (reference sequence). Here the CDR3 DNA reads TGCAGTGCTAGAGGGGTAGAGGGTGGAGAGACCCAGTACTTC. The encoded protein is CSARGVEGGETQYF.

The rearrangement joins TRBV4-1 to TRBJ2-7, with a possible D match to TRBD1 (6 bases). V shed 4 bases and J shed 7 bases, with 17 bases lying between them. The CDR3 is made up of 14 amino acids. Per germline, CDR1 MGHRA and CDR2 YSYEKL. The CDR3 DNA reads TGCGCCAGCAGCCTCGCAGACAGGCCGGGGGAGCAGTACTTC. Its translation is CASSLADRPGEQYF.

The table lists this clonotype with a count of one. V is TRBV29-1 and J is TRBJ2-7, with D possibly TRBD2 on 6 matching bases. Germline CDR1 and CDR2: SQVTM and ANQGSEA. The CDR3 has 16 residues. The CDR3 DNA follows: TGCAGCATTGAGAGAGCGGGTGGAGACCCCCTCTACGAGCAGTACGTC. Its protein product is CSIERAGGDPLYEQYV.

This rearrangement joins TRBV29-1 to TRBJ2-6; a weak D match, TRBD1 (6 bases). The V end was cut by 5 bases, the J end by 0 bases, with 14 bases between. The CDR3 has 16 residues. Germline CDR1 SQVTM, CDR2 ANQGSEA. The CDR3 loop is CSVILQGNSGANVLTF. CDR3 coding DNA: TGCAGCGTTATTTTACAGGGCAACTCTGGGGCCAACGTCCTGACTTTC.

The chain recombines TRBV27 with TRBJ1-1, with D uncertain. The CDR3 extends over 12 amino acids. Per the germline V gene, CDR1 is MNHEY and CDR2 is SMNVEV (reference sequence). The germline V and J ends were trimmed by 2 bases and 9 bases, with 10 bases remaining between them. CDR3 sequence: CASSLTGAQAFF. CDR3 DNA sequence: TGTGCCAGCAGTTTAACGGGAGCTCAAGCTTTCTTT.